Below, 29 T cell receptor beta chains from the same sample are listed, as sequenced in a study of blood T cell repertoires in COVID-19. Data came from immunoSEQ multiplex PCR; TCRdb stores just in-frame clones and leaves some out. The table includes some 120,000 clones, around 82% detected once. The sample was peripheral blood. The receptors here all came from a woman aged 25 to 39 who had recovered from COVID-19.

V usage is TRBV7-3 and J usage is TRBJ2-2; TRBD1 agrees at 9 bases. V lost 5 bases to trimming and J lost 6 bases; unmatched junction nucleotides: 7. The CDR3 totals 15 residues. The germline V gene has CDR1 SGHTA and CDR2 FQGTGA. The CDR3 protein is CASSLGTGRAGELFF. The CDR3 region has the DNA TGTGCCAGCAGCCTTGGGACAGGGCGGGCCGGGGAGCTGTTTTTT.

The gene calls are TRBV4-1 and TRBJ2-7, with 7 positions matching TRBD1. From germline, CDR1 is MGHRA and CDR2 YSYEKL. There are 16 residues in the CDR3. V was clipped by 3 bases and J by 2 bases; unmatched bases: 10. The CDR3 reads CASSQLPSGTAYEQYF. DNA of the CDR3: TGCGCCAGCAGCCAGCTCCCCTCCGGGACAGCCTACGAGCAGTACTTC.

This chain connects TRBV28 to TRBJ1-2; D unclear. The germline CDR1 and CDR2 sequences are MDHEN and SYDVKM. V lost 3 bases and J 8 bases, leaving 16 bases between the germline ends. This CDR3 has 14 amino acids. Here the CDR3 reads CASSLSTTYSGYTF. As DNA, the CDR3 is TGTGCCAGCAGTTTGTCGACGACTTATAGCGGCTACACCTTC.

The J gene is TRBJ2-5, the V gene TRBV30, with 9 bases fitting TRBD2. Unmatched junction bases numbered 10, after V lost 1 base and J lost 1 base. Germline values: CDR1 GTSNPN, CDR2 SVGIG (reference sequence). This CDR3 is built from 17 residues. In DNA form, the CDR3 reads TGTGCCTGGAGTGCGGAGATAGCGGGAGTTACCCAAGAGACCCAGTACTTC. This sequence encodes CAWSAEIAGVTQETQYF.

The chain combines TRBV10-1 with TRBJ2-2, with TRBD2 as a possible D gene (5 bases). Trimming pared 6 bases from V and 6 bases from J, leaving 11 bases between. Looked up from germline, CDR1 is WNHNN and CDR2 is SYGVQD (reference sequence). The CDR3 covers 13 residues. CDR3 nucleotide sequence: TGCGCCAGCAGCTCGGGGTGGGCCGGGGAGCTGTTTTTT. Translated, it gives CASSSGWAGELFF.

V usage is TRBV6-5 and J usage is TRBJ1-1, with 7 bases that match TRBD1. Trimming at V came to 6 bases and at J to 0 bases, leaving 7 bases not matched to a gene. This CDR3 has 15 amino acids. The germline V gene encodes CDR1 MNHEY and CDR2 SVGAGI. CDR3 nucleotide sequence: TGTGCCAGCAGCCGGGACAGTAGATTGAACACTGAAGCTTTCTTT. Its protein is CASSRDSRLNTEAFF.

V and J are TRBV11-2 and TRBJ2-7; D gene ambiguous. Trimming took off 1 base at V and 0 bases at J, with 4 bases between the two ends. The CDR3 totals 13 residues. Per the germline V gene, CDR1 is SGHAT and CDR2 is FQNNGV. CDR3 DNA: TGTGCCAGCAGCTTAGGGAGCTCCTACGAGCAGTACTTC. Amino acids: CASSLGSSYEQYF.

The rearrangement joins TRBV6-5 to TRBJ2-5; 7 positions agree with TRBD2. The V gene's germline CDR1 is MNHEY and CDR2 SVGAGI. Trimming removed 7 bases from V and 5 bases from J; junction bases left unmatched: 13. This CDR3 spans 15 amino acids. CDR3 sequence: CASTLSRVGGETQYF. CDR3 bases: TGTGCCAGCACATTATCCCGAGTCGGGGGGGAGACCCAGTACTTC.

The gene calls are TRBV5-1 and TRBJ1-1, with D tentatively TRBD1 (5 bases). The CDR3 loop spans 13 amino acids. CDR1 is SGHRS, CDR2 YFSETQ, per germline. Trimming removed 3 bases at V and 5 bases at J, with 11 bases between. In nucleotides, the CDR3 is TGCGCCAGCAGCTATGGCGGGGGAACTGAAGCTTTCTTT. Translation gives CASSYGGGTEAFF.

This chain joins TRBV7-2 and TRBJ2-7; no definite D call. The germline V gene encodes CDR1 SGHTA and CDR2 FQGNSA. This CDR3 has 14 residues. V gave up 4 bases and J gave up 2 bases, with 12 bases separating them. The CDR3 DNA sequence: TGTGCCAGCAGCTACAGCTATGGGCCCTACGAGCAGTACTTC. Its translation: CASSYSYGPYEQYF.

The chain combines TRBV4-1 with TRBJ2-5; possible D gene TRBD1, 5 bases. This CDR3 contains 15 residues. V lost 5 bases and J lost 4, with 17 bases in between. Germline V lookup: CDR1 MGHRA, CDR2 YSYEKL. The DNA of the CDR3 is TGCGCCAGCAGCTGGGGCCCGATCTGGGGAGAGACCCAGTACTTC. This encodes CASSWGPIWGETQYF.

The genes are TRBV19 and TRBJ2-7, with 8 bases fitting TRBD1. Losses at the gene ends were 7 bases for V and 0 bases for J; bases not matched to a gene: 8. The CDR3 consists of 15 residues. Germline V gene data show CDR1 as LNHDA and CDR2 as SQIVND (reference sequence). The CDR3 region is CASNRGQGSSYEQYF. In DNA form, the CDR3 reads TGTGCCAGTAATCGTGGACAGGGAAGCTCCTACGAGCAGTACTTC.

V usage is TRBV29-1 and J usage is TRBJ2-7; TRBD1 aligns across 9 bases. The CDR3 has 14 residues. Germline assignment: CDR1 SQVTM and CDR2 ANQGSEA. Trimming cost V 3 bases and J 7 bases; bases outside gene matches: 10. CDR3 DNA sequence: TGCAGCGTTGATGAGGGACAGGGAGAGCAGGAGCAGTACTTC. This gives the protein CSVDEGQGEQEQYF.

The V call is TRBV7-2, the J call TRBJ2-7, with 9 positions matching TRBD2. V lost 4 bases to trimming and J lost 5 bases; unmatched junction nucleotides: 9. The germline CDR1 and CDR2 sequences are SGHTA and FQGNSA. The length of the CDR3 is 15 residues. CDR3 protein: CASSSISGSANEQYF. CDR3 nucleotide sequence: TGTGCCAGCAGCTCGATTAGCGGGAGTGCCAACGAGCAGTACTTC.

A few counts support this clone. The rearrangement uses TRBV20-1 and TRBJ2-3; a weak D match, TRBD1 (5 bases). V was clipped by 3 bases and J by 0 bases, with 10 bases between them. This CDR3 spans 14 amino acids. Germline V gene data show CDR1 as DFQATT and CDR2 as SNEGSKA (reference sequence). CDR3 in amino acids: CSASLGPSTDTQYF. The CDR3 bases are TGCAGTGCTAGTTTGGGGCCCAGCACAGATACGCAGTATTTT.

This rearrangement joins TRBV27 to TRBJ2-7, with no clear D. Looked up from germline, CDR1 is MNHEY and CDR2 is SMNVEV (reference sequence). The CDR3 runs 13 residues. Trimming removed 2 bases at V and 4 bases at J, with 9 bases between. In nucleotides, the CDR3 is TGTGCCAGCAGTTTAAACTCCGGTTACGAGCAGTACTTC. Translation gives CASSLNSGYEQYF.

This chain joins TRBV5-1 and TRBJ2-7; possible D gene TRBD1, 6 bases. V shed 0 bases and J shed 4 bases, with 14 bases lying between them. The CDR3 runs to 15 residues. CDR1 is SGHRS and CDR2 is YFSETQ in the germline V gene. The CDR3 reads CASSLGQASEYEQYF. The CDR3 DNA reads TGCGCCAGCAGCTTGGGACAGGCCAGCGAATACGAGCAGTACTTC.

J is TRBJ2-7 and V is TRBV6-5, with 9 bases fitting TRBD2. The CDR3 totals 15 residues. The ends lost 5 bases at V and 2 bases at J; junction bases unmatched: 7. Germline CDR1 MNHEY, CDR2 SVGAGI. The CDR3 here is CASSPASGIPYEQYF. DNA of the CDR3: TGTGCCAGCAGTCCTGCTAGCGGGATACCCTACGAGCAGTACTTC.

The chain recombines TRBV5-5 with TRBJ2-3; 10 bases map to TRBD2. The CDR3 runs 16 residues. The V segment lost 2 bases and the J segment 1 base; nucleotides outside the gene matches: 4. The germline V gene encodes CDR1 SGHKS and CDR2 YYEKEE (reference sequence). CDR3: CASSLKAGGGTDTQYF. The CDR3 DNA follows: TGTGCCAGCAGCTTAAAAGCGGGAGGGGGCACAGATACGCAGTATTTT.

The chain is built from TRBV11-2 and TRBJ2-5; 9 nucleotides line up with TRBD2. This CDR3 is 15 amino acids long. The germline gives CDR1 SGHAT, CDR2 FQNNGV. The junction had 2 bases not matched to a gene; V was cut back by 1 base and J by 2 bases. The CDR3 nucleotides read TGTGCCAGCAGCTTAGGCGGGGGGGCTCAAGAGACCCAGTACTTC. Amino acids: CASSLGGGAQETQYF.

The chain has TRBV30 and TRBJ2-7; 11 nucleotides align to TRBD2. V was pared by 5 bases and J by 4 bases, with 7 bases of the junction left unmatched. CDR3 length equals 14 residues. CDR1 GTSNPN and CDR2 SVGIG come from the germline V gene (reference sequence). The CDR3 sequence: CAWDLAGGPYEQYF. The CDR3 region has the DNA TGTGCCTGGGACCTAGCGGGGGGACCATACGAGCAGTACTTC.

The chain links TRBV19 to TRBJ2-7; TRBD1 matches 7 bases. With V trimmed by 6 bases and J by 0 bases, 11 bases remained unmatched. Germline values: CDR1 LNHDA, CDR2 SQIVND (reference sequence). CDR3 length: 16 residues. CDR3 in amino acids: CASSGGYRGLSYEQYF. The CDR3 DNA reads TGTGCCAGTAGCGGCGGTTACAGGGGTCTCTCCTACGAGCAGTACTTC. Complete variable domain (other parts from reference TRBV19 and TRBJ2-7): DGGITQSPKYLFRKEGQNVTLSCEQNLNHDAMYWYRQDPGQGLRLIYYSQIVNDFQKGDIAEGYSVSREKKESFPLTVTSAQKNPTAFYLCASSGGYRGLSYEQYFGPGTRLTVT.

The count of this clone is one. The V gene is TRBV30, the J gene TRBJ2-1, with D possibly being TRBD2 (7 bases). The CDR3 runs to 16 residues. Trimming took 1 base from V and 7 from J, leaving 20 bases between them. Germline loops: CDR1 GTSNPN, CDR2 SVGIG (reference sequence). The CDR3 region has the DNA TGTGCCTGGAGTGGACACCGGGGGGCCAGAGGGAATGAGCAGTTCTTC. As protein: CAWSGHRGARGNEQFF.

This chain connects TRBV6-4 to TRBJ1-2; 12 bases fit TRBD1. With 6 bases clipped from V and 2 bases from J, the junction kept 4 bases outside the gene matches. This CDR3 spans 15 amino acids. CDR1 and CDR2 (germline): MRHNA, SNTAGT. This CDR3 reads CASSEGQGANYGYTF. For the CDR3, the DNA is TGTGCCAGCAGCGAGGGACAGGGGGCAAACTATGGCTACACCTTC.

The genes are TRBV4-1 and TRBJ1-6; possibly TRBD1 for D (6 bases). V shed 0 bases and J shed 6 bases, with 9 bases lying between them. The CDR3 length is 15 residues. Germline assignment: CDR1 MGHRA and CDR2 YSYEKL. The CDR3 DNA sequence: TGCGCCAGCAGCCAAGATCCCAGGGGTAATTCACCCCTCCACTTT. Its translation: CASSQDPRGNSPLHF.

This clone was detected once. V gene TRBV4-2 combines with J gene TRBJ2-7; D gene unclear. CDR3 length: 14 amino acids. V gave up 3 bases and J gave up 2 bases, with 11 bases separating them. Germline V gives CDR1 LGHNA, CDR2 YNFKEQ. The CDR3 loop reads CASSHYLEAYEQYF. The CDR3 DNA is TGTGCCAGCAGCCACTACCTAGAGGCCTACGAGCAGTACTTC.

The chain joins TRBV15 to TRBJ2-7; tentatively, D is TRBD1 (5 bases). CDR3 length equals 12 residues. V lost 9 bases to trimming and J lost 3 bases, with 12 bases between them. CDR1 is LNHNV, CDR2 YYDKDF, per germline (reference sequence). The CDR3 reads CATGHTGYEQYF. The CDR3 coding sequence is TGTGCCACTGGACACACCGGCTACGAGCAGTACTTC.

V usage is TRBV11-2 and J usage is TRBJ2-4, with D tentatively TRBD1 (6 bases). V dropped 0 bases and J dropped 0 bases, with 21 bases sitting between them. Germline CDR1 and CDR2: SGHAT and FQNNGV. The CDR3 loop spans 20 amino acids. CDR3 DNA: TGTGCCAGCAGCTTAGACCGGGACAACCTTTCGTCCCTAGCCAAAAACATTCAGTACTTC. It specifies CASSLDRDNLSSLAKNIQYF.

The table lists this clone with a few counts. The chain links TRBV5-5 to TRBJ2-5; D is unresolved. The CDR3 runs 12 residues. Germline assignment: CDR1 SGHKS and CDR2 YYEKEE (reference sequence). Between the trimmed V and J ends, which lost 0 bases and 6 bases, there was a span of 6 bases. The CDR3 reads CASSLDYQTQYF. CDR3 nucleotide sequence: TGTGCCAGCAGCTTGGACTATCAGACCCAGTACTTC.